One TCR beta chain is described in this entry. This receptor's antigen is unknown. CCR7+ PD-1- TIGIT- cells were defined as stem-like memory CD8+ T cells (TSTEM). Density gradient separation was used to isolate peripheral blood mononuclear cells from healthy donor buffy coats. Negative magnetic separation using EasySep or MojoSort CD8+ T cell isolation kits was how the study enriched total CD8+ T cells. For each subset, total RNA was extracted using an RNeasy Mini Kit from duplicate vials of around 150,000 sorted CD8+ T cells. The PBMCs were used either fresh or after being cryopreserved in fetal bovine serum with around 10% DMSO. Fluorescence-activated cell sorting on a FACSAria III was used to sort the CD8+ T cell subsets to purity. Sequencing used a NextSeq 550. A Human TCR Profiling Kit was used to prepare UMI-labeled 5' RACE TCRbeta libraries. Every TCRbeta library was prepared in parallel with an identical number of PCR cycles. In the paper's pipeline: The number of functional CDR3beta clonotypes in each TCRbeta library ranged from roughly 2,600 to 20,000. UMI extraction and consensus assembly used MIGEC 1.2.9, requiring at least three reads per UMI. In-frame CDR3beta repertoires were extracted with MiXCR 3.0.3. Each sample was downsampled to 42,000 randomly selected UMIs before diversity metrics were calculated in VDJtools 1.2.1. For the top 3,000 clones of each sample pair, the repertoire overlap metrics D, R and F2 were calculated in VDJtools. TCRdb reprocessed the reads, so every CDR3 protein sequence counts as one entry and DNA is not shown. TCRdb, rather than the study authors, made the V and J calls. For this sample, the table gives more than 5,500 distinct CDR3 sequences. The ten largest make up around 25% of the sample.

The data are from a study of human CD8 memory T cell subsets (TCRdb year 2020). Notes on the research overall: To assess how stem-like (TSTEM), progenitor exhausted-like (TPEX) and effector memory CD8+ T cell subsets are clonally related, the TCRbeta repertoires of these three subsets were compared. TCRbeta repertoires were obtained from TSTEM, TPEX and effector memory subsets contributed by each of roughly 6 donors. Broad study findings and their caveats: Based on Chao1 estimates, TSTEM subsets appeared to have greater repertoire diversity than TPEX subsets, which could potentially reflect a broader range of specificities. Both stem-like subsets shared clonotypes with effector memory cells, but TSTEM and TPEX repertoires overlapped minimally, suggesting distinct antigen spectra. TSTEM and TPEX subsets showed similarly high normalized Shannon-Wiener diversity, whereas effector memory subsets were comparatively less diverse. Only TCRbeta chains were sequenced, and repertoire comparisons rested on a handful of donors tested with paired t-tests and Bonferroni correction.

The material sequenced was CD8+ stem-like memory T cells (TSCM and TCM) sorted from PBMCs. The sample's cell subset or site label, decoded: stem-like memory CD8 T cells (TSTEM), CCR7+ PD-1- TIGIT-. The TCR comes from a human donor in good health.

The CDR3 protein: CASTQSARQGAHEQFF. Recombination connected TRBV27 to TRBJ2-1; checking the TCRdb D call of TRBD1 is not possible without DNA. Per the germline V gene (reference sequence), MNHEY is the CDR1 and SMNVEV is the CDR2. From the cysteine through the phenylalanine, the CDR3 covers 16 amino acids. Only the protein is on record.